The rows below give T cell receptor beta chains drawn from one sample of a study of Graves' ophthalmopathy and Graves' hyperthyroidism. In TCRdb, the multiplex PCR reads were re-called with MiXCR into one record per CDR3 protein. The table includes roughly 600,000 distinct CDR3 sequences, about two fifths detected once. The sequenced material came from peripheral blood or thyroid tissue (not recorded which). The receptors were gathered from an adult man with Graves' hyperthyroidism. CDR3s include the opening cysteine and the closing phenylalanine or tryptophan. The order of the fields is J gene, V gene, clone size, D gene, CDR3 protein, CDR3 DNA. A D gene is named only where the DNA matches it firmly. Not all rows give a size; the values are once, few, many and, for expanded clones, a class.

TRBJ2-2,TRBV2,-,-,CASSYSWREANTGELFF,TGTGCCAGCAGTTACTCTTGGCGGGAAGCGAACACCGGGGAGCTGTTTTTT
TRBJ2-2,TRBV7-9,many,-,CASSPPDGSGELFF,TGTGCCAGCAGCCCCCCCGACGGATCCGGGGAGCTGTTTTTT
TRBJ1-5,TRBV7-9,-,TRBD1,CASRLDRGRPQHF,TGCGCCAGCAGATTGGACAGGGGTCGGCCCCAGCATTTT
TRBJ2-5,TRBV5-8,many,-,CASGLLPETQYF,TGTGCCAGCGGACTCCTCCCGGAGACCCAGTACTTC
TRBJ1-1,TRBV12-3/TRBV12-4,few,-,CASRIGFATEAFF,TGTGCCAGCAGGATAGGGTTCGCCACTGAAGCTTTCTTT
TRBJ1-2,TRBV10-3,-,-,CAISVGPNYGYTF,TGTGCCATCAGTGTCGGGCCTAACTATGGCTACACCTTC
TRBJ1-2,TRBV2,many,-,CARGGRFNYGYTF,TGTGCCAGGGGAGGGAGGTTTAACTATGGCTACACCTTC
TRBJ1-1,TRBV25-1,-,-,CASSPPEYGATEAFF,TGTGCCAGCTCACCACCGGAGTATGGGGCTACTGAAGCTTTCTTT
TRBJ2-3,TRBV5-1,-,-,CASSIGGVGADTQYF,TGCGCCAGCAGTATAGGTGGGGTTGGCGCAGATACGCAGTATTTT
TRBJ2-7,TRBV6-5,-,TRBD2,CASARGGTGEQYF,TGTGCCAGCGCCCGGGGAGGGACGGGCGAGCAGTACTTC
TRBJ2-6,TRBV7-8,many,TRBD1,CASSLGDRVRGGSGANVLTF,TGTGCCAGCAGCTTAGGGGACAGGGTTCGGGGAGGCTCTGGGGCCAACGTCCTGACTTTC
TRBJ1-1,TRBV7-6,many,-,CASSKAAGPGTEAFF,TGTGCCAGCAGCAAGGCGGCGGGACCAGGGACTGAAGCTTTCTTT
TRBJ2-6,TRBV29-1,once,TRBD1,CSASTGQFSGANVLTF,TGCAGCGCATCGACAGGGCAATTCTCTGGGGCCAACGTCCTGACTTTC
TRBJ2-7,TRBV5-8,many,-,CASSSTPPGEQYF,TGTGCCAGCAGTTCAACTCCACCGGGTGAGCAGTACTTC
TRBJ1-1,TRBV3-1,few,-,CASSLLTGFTEAFF,TGTGCCAGCAGCCTTCTTACAGGGTTCACTGAAGCTTTCTTT
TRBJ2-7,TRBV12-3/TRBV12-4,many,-,CASRGIPYEQYF,TGTGCCAGCAGAGGAATTCCCTACGAGCAGTACTTC
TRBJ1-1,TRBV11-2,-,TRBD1,CASSWTGYLGTEAFF,TGTGCCAGCAGCTGGACAGGGTACCTCGGCACTGAAGCTTTCTTT
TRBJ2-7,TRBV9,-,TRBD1,CASSSAGQVYEQYF,TGTGCCAGCAGCTCAGCCGGACAGGTCTACGAGCAGTACTTC
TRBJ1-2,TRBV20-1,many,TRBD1,CSARTRFTDRALGYGYTF,TGCAGTGCCAGGACACGTTTTACAGACAGGGCCCTCGGCTATGGCTACACCTTC
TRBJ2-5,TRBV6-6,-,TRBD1,CASSPGQGRQTQYF,TGTGCCAGCAGCCCCGGACAGGGAAGGCAGACCCAGTACTTC
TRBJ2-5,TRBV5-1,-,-,CASSPRTEETQYF,TGCGCCAGCAGCCCCCGGACTGAAGAGACCCAGTACTTC
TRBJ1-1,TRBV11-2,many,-,CASSLWRGGNTEAFF,TGTGCCAGCAGCTTATGGAGGGGAGGGAACACTGAAGCTTTCTTT
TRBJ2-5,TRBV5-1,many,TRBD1,CASSLKGQETQYF,TGCGCCAGCAGCTTAAAGGGACAGGAGACCCAGTACTTC
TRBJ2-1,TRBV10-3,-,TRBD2,CAISESGATSGPYNEQFF,TGTGCCATCAGTGAGTCGGGGGCAACTAGCGGACCATACAATGAGCAGTTCTTC
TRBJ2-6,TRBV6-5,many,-,CASSSPRGANVLTF,TGTGCCAGCAGTTCCCCCCGTGGGGCCAACGTCCTGACTTTC
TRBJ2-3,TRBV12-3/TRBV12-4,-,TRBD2,CASTFSGSGGADTQYF,TGTGCCAGCACCTTTAGCGGGAGTGGAGGCGCAGATACGCAGTATTTT
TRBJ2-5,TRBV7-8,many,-,CASSLVRGEETQYF,TGTGCCAGCAGCTTAGTCAGGGGAGAAGAGACCCAGTACTTC
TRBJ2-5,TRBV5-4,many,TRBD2,CASSSKLAGGQETQYF,TGTGCCAGCAGCTCTAAACTAGCGGGAGGGCAAGAGACCCAGTACTTC
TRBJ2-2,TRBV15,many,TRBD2,CATSRDLVGGATGELFF,TGTGCCACCAGCAGAGATCTTGTGGGAGGGGCCACCGGGGAGCTGTTTTTT
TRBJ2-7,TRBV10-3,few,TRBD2,CASSEAHSGNYEQYF,TGTGCCAGCAGTGAGGCCCATAGCGGGAACTACGAGCAGTACTTC
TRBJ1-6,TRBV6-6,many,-,CASSYPRGPDNSPLHF,TGTGCCAGCAGTTACCCACGCGGGCCGGATAATTCACCCCTCCACTTT
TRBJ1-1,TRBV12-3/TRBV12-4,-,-,CASRRYPETFF,TGCGCCAGCAGACGGTATCCTGAAACTTTCTTT
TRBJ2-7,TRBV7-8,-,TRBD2,CASSHQLDATSGRSYEQYF,TGTGCCAGCAGCCACCAATTAGACGCGACTAGCGGCCGTTCCTACGAGCAGTACTTC